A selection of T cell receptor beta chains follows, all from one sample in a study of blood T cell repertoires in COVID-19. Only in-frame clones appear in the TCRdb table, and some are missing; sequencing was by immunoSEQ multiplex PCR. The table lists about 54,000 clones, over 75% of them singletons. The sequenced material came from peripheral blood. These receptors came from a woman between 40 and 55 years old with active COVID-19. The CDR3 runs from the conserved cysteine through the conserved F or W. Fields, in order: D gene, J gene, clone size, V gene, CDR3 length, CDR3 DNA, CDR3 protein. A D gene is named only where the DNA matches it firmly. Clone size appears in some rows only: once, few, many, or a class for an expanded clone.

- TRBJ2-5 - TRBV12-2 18 TGTGCAAGTCGCCCCAAAAGACTAGTTTCTCCACCCCGGGAGACCCAGTACTTC CASRPKRLVSPPRETQYF
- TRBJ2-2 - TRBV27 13 TGTGCAATAAACGACAGGAACACCGGGGAGCTGTTTTTT CAINDRNTGELFF
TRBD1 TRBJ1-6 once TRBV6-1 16 TGTGCCAGCAGTGGCCGGGACAGGGTATTTAATTCACCCCTCCACTTT CASSGRDRVFNSPLHF
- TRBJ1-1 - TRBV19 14 TGTGCCAGTAGTGCCCAAACAGGGTACACTGAAGCTTTCTTT CASSAQTGYTEAFF
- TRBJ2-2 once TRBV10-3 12 TGTGCCATCAGTGAAACTCTGGGGGAGCTGTTTTTT CAISETLGELFF
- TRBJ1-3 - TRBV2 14 TGTGCCAGCAGAGTGGGGACAATAGGAAACACCATATATTTT CASRVGTIGNTIYF
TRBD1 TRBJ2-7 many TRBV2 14 TGTGCCAGCAACCCTAAGGGGGCGTTTTACGAGCAGTACTTC CASNPKGAFYEQYF
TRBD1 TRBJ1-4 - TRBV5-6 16 TGTGCCAGCAGCTTGTCTATAGAGGGGGCTAGGGAAAAACTGTTTTTT CASSLSIEGAREKLFF
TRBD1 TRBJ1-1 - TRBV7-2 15 TGTGCCAGCAGCATAAGGACAGGGGGGGACACTGAAGCTTTCTTT CASSIRTGGDTEAFF
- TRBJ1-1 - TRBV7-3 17 TGTGCCAGCAGCTTAGCCCCCGCGGGAGGGGGAGGCACTGAAGCTTTCTTT CASSLAPAGGGGTEAFF
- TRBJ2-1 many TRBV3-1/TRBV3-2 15 TGTGCCAGCAGCCTCTTCACGGAGGGATACAATGAGCAGTTCTTC CASSLFTEGYNEQFF
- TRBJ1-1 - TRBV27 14 TGTGCCAGCAGTTTAGACAGGATGAACACTGAAGCTTTCTTT CASSLDRMNTEAFF
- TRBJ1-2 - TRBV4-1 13 TGCGCCAGCAGCCCCTCGGGAGACTATGGCTACACCTTC CASSPSGDYGYTF
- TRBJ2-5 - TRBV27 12 TGTGCCAGCAGTTTCAGTTTCGAGACCCAGTACTTC CASSFSFETQYF